This T cell receptor beta chain was identified during a study of cytomegalovirus exposure and HLA in healthy donors. Study-wide findings and caveats: With high specificity and sensitivity, the classifier reportedly diagnosed cytomegalovirus status. A few CMV-associated chains proved CMV antigen-specific in vitro.

Trimming shortened V by 4 bases and J by 2 bases, and 10 bases separated the two germline ends. The CDR3 runs 13 residues. CDR1 and CDR2 (germline): SGHNT, YYREEE (reference sequence). TCRdb's copy holds only in-frame clones and misses some; the assay was immunoSEQ multiplex PCR. This table holds 130,000 to 150,000 clones, about 88% found once. About this clone itself: Its specificity is unknown.

The chain is built from TRBV5-4 and TRBJ2-7, with D perhaps TRBD2 (5 bases). The sequencing sample was made of PBMCs. The clonotype comes from a woman aged 18-29 years in good health and CMV-seropositive. For the CDR3, the DNA is TGTGCCAGCAGCCGGGGTCAGACCTACGAGCAGTACTTC. Translation gives CASSRGQTYEQYF.